The present TCR beta chain was sequenced within a study of blood T cell repertoires in COVID-19. This clone was observed once. Per the authors' pipeline: How many nucleated cells were present was estimated from reference gene primer amplification. TCRdb's table, derived via immunoSEQ multiplex PCR, lists solely in-frame clones and lacks some. V and J calls and clone size are those listed in that table; D and trimming were worked out from the DNA. The table lists hundreds of thousands of clones, around 86% of them singletons. The CDR3 consists of 11 residues. V was pared by 2 bases and J by 9 bases, with 6 bases between. Germline lookup yields CDR1 SGHDT and CDR2 YYEEEE.

This chain uses TRBV5-6 with TRBJ2-1; no clear D. The source material was peripheral blood. The TCR sequence derives from a man in his 70s with acute or convalescent COVID-19. The CDR3 spells CASSFSVEQFF. The CDR3 region has the DNA TGTGCCAGCAGCTTCTCGGTTGAGCAGTTCTTC.